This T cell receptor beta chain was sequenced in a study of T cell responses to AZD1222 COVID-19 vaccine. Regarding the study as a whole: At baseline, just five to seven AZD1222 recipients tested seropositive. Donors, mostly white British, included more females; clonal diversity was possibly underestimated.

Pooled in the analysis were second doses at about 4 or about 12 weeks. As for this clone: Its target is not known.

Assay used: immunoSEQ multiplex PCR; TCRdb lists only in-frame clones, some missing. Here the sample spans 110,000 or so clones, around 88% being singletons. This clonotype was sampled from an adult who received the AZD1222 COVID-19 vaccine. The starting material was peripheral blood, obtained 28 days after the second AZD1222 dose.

The CDR3 region is CASSPPGTAYGYTF. CDR3 DNA sequence: TGTGCCAGCAGCCCTCCCGGGACAGCCTATGGCTACACCTTC. The chain has TRBV4-2 and TRBJ1-2; the match to TRBD1 covers 7 bases. The V and J ends lost 4 bases and 4 bases, in that order; junction bases with no gene match: 6. CDR3 length: 14 amino acids. Germline V gene sequence: CDR1 LGHNA, CDR2 YNFKEQ.